The rows below give T cell receptor beta chains drawn from one sample of a study of cytomegalovirus exposure and HLA in healthy donors. TCRdb's copy holds only in-frame clones and misses some; the assay was immunoSEQ multiplex PCR. The sample includes some 170,000 clones, 77% seen only once; the top ten take 1.5% to 2%. The sample was PBMCs. The receptors were sampled from a woman aged 25 to 39 in good health and CMV-seronegative. Both conserved end residues are trimmed from each CDR3.

>TRBV5-5
ASSSGRETLSYT
>TRBV7-8
ASSSQAGGFAYEQY
>TRBV2
ASSPQGLSGQPQH
>TRBV7-9
ASSVGQGPMNTEAF
>TRBV27
ASSVDRVETQY
>TRBV2
ASRQGKRYT
>TRBV7-3
ASSSNRVGNEQF
>TRBV7-2
ASSWDRFYEQY
>TRBV7-6
ASSLEQVSVGEAF
>TRBV5-4
ASSLLLASNTEAF
>TRBV15
ATSGSGGPQH
>TRBV6-6
ASSATRSSYNEQF
>TRBV4-2
ASSQESGGSNTGELF
>TRBV7-6
ASSPRRAGGGNTIY
>TRBV11-2
ASSFQGGLTDTQY
>TRBV9
ASSPRRGAYEQY
>TRBV6-1
ASTFRGGSNQPQH
>TRBV5-4
ASSSGQRDTEAF
>TRBV5-6
ASRWREMNTEAF
>TRBV2
ASRPKGGGVSKETQY
>TRBV5-4
ASSRRDRDPYEQY
>TRBV18
ASSPPGTDTQY
>TRBV6-6
ASSSTGEDEKLF
>TRBV27
ASSLSGGEFYGYT
>TRBV6-5
ASRPTSGGGETQY
>TRBV5-4
ASSQGLVEKLF
>TRBV4-2
ASSRTGRYEQY
>TRBV9
ASSALGGRGYGYT
>TRBV4-2
ASSQAGSGANVLT
>TRBV4-2
ASSPILTSGADTQY
>TRBV4-3
ASSQEHRTYNQPQH
>TRBV7-2
ASSPGRATDTQY
>TRBV27
ASRRTGSTEQY
>TRBV10-3
AISEGSSSDEQY
>TRBV28
AITGQGDGYT
>TRBV6-5
ASARGADGYT
>TRBV5-1
ASSLDPALAIPGDTQY
>TRBV5-1
ASTIRGPTSGNTIY
>TRBV27
ASSFGAGRDNEQF
>TRBV4-1
ASSKAVGAEGEKLF
>TRBV5-1
ASSLYGQGNAPNTEAF
>TRBV6-5
ASSLGAGGYT
>TRBV29-1
SALTGRPYEQY
>TRBV7-3
HNREQF
>TRBV7-2
ASSSGMNTEAF
>TRBV13
ASSLTLGGSNQPQH
>TRBV6-5
ASSLGDTEAF
>TRBV6-5
ASSGLAGGTDTQY
>TRBV11-3
TSSLDDRVDSNQPQH
>TRBV7-3
ASSLTPSLAGGNYNEQF
>TRBV10-3
AISALAGVSYNEQF
>TRBV5-6
ASSPATAHNYGYT
>TRBV2
ASRAAVASYEQY
>TRBV28
ASSLFAGGTSYEQY
>TRBV14
ASSQVQGSLGGYT
>TRBV28
ASSFVPSGFLEKLF
>TRBV4-2
ASSPREGTGDTEAF
>TRBV19
ASSMTAASYEQY
>TRBV6-6
ASSYDVRGLYGYP
>TRBV29-1
SVEDPYGTDTQY